This TCR beta chain emerged from a study of T cell responses to AZD1222 COVID-19 vaccine. Assay: immunoSEQ multiplex PCR; the TCRdb copy retains only in-frame clones and omits some. The data contain roughly 55,000 clones, approximately 90% of them seen just once; the ten biggest clones take up 3% to 4.5%. The CDR3 runs to 16 residues. From germline, CDR1 is LNHNV and CDR2 YYDKDF (reference sequence). V was clipped by 0 bases and J by 5 bases, with 14 bases between them. With regard to this clone: Its target is unknown.

Overall study findings and caveats: The study reported that nearly half of spike-specific TCRs target unmutated variant regions. Of the AZD1222 recipients, only five to seven were seropositive at baseline.

The chain joins TRBV15 to TRBJ1-5, with unresolved D. This clonotype was sampled from an adult in good health. The material was peripheral blood, obtained on day 0 of AZD1222 vaccination. CDR3 in amino acids: CATSRDQLGYDQPQHF. DNA of the CDR3: TGTGCCACCAGCAGAGATCAATTGGGCTACGATCAGCCCCAGCATTTT.